This T cell receptor (beta chain) was sequenced during a study of CD8+ T cells in alopecia areata. Study as a whole: Transfer of skin from roughly 6-12-month-old C3H/HeJ graft donors with spontaneous alopecia was made to approximately 7-11-week-old female C3H/HeJ mice.

There are 13 residues in the CDR3. The germline gives CDR1 NNHDY, CDR2 SYVADS. V gave up 2 bases and J gave up 0 bases, with 5 bases separating them. Study results and limitations: Possibly because of HLA-related factors, TCR sharing was less clear across patients than in mice. Normal skin contains resident alphabeta T cells, and these are also sequenced in scalp samples. Relative to normal scalp, lesional scalp, especially alopecia totalis/universalis, showed higher clonality.

Cutaneous lymph nodes were pooled and cells sorted by CD4, CD8alpha, NKG2D, NKG2ACE and more. Many counts were recorded for this clone. Its target is not known. The genes and germline here are from mouse. The read gets to within 4 residues of the CDR3 end, and the germline J gene fills in the rest. cDNA reverse transcribed from extracted RNA served as the sequencing template. Profiling relied on immunoSEQ multiplex PCR, and the TCRdb table lists in-frame clones only, not all of them. The sample has about 3,600 clones, none seen only once. Source material: CD8+ T cells sorted from a lymph node. This receptor was obtained from a C3H/HeJ mouse with alopecia areata. Mouse strain MHC haplotype: H2-k. The chain carries TRBV13-3 and TRBJ1-2; D might be TRBD1 (5 bases). Incomplete CDR3 DNA: TGTGCCAGCAGTGAAGGGGCAAACTCC. It codes for CASSEGANS. The complete CDR3 reads CASSEGANSDYTF.